This is a list of T cell receptor beta chains from one sample in a study of spatial heterogeneity in lung cancer. MiXCR was run by TCRdb on the 5' RACE reads, yielding one entry per CDR3 protein. The data show over 25,000 distinct CDR3 sequences, roughly 6.6% seen once. Sequenced here: lung tumor tissue, sampled at surgery. The receptors stem from a male donor with early-stage non-small cell lung cancer. The CDR3 runs from the conserved cysteine through the conserved F or W. The D gene is left open where the match is weak. Rows give clone size only sometimes, using once, few, many, or a class for an expanded clone.

CDR3aa: CSASLGYSNQPQHF; CDR3nt: TGCAGTGCTAGTCTGGGATATAGCAATCAGCCCCAGCATTTT; d_gene: NA; j_gene: TRBJ1-5; abundance: NA; v_gene: TRBV20-1
CDR3aa: CASSQGQNYGYTF; CDR3nt: TGTGCCAGCAGCCAAGGACAGAACTATGGCTACACCTTC; d_gene: NA; j_gene: TRBJ1-2; abundance: many; v_gene: TRBV7-8
CDR3aa: CASSPEGGAARDTQYF; CDR3nt: TGCGCCAGCAGCCCGGAGGGGGGGGCCGCCAGGGATACGCAGTATTTT; d_gene: NA; j_gene: TRBJ2-3; abundance: many; v_gene: TRBV5-1
CDR3aa: CASNLQGPYYGYTF; CDR3nt: TGCGCCAGCAACTTACAGGGCCCCTACTATGGCTACACCTTC; d_gene: NA; j_gene: TRBJ1-2; abundance: NA; v_gene: TRBV5-1
CDR3aa: CASSMRDRKGRHGELFF; CDR3nt: TGCGCCAGCAGCATGCGGGACAGGAAGGGCCGACACGGGGAGCTGTTTTTT; d_gene: TRBD1; j_gene: TRBJ2-2; abundance: many; v_gene: TRBV5-1
CDR3aa: CASSLAGRGSDTQYF; CDR3nt: TGTGCCAGCAGCTTGGCCGGGCGGGGATCAGATACGCAGTATTTT; d_gene: NA; j_gene: TRBJ2-3; abundance: many; v_gene: TRBV5-4
CDR3aa: CATSDVLAGSYNEQFF; CDR3nt: TGTGCCACCAGTGACGTACTAGCGGGGAGTTACAATGAGCAGTTCTTC; d_gene: TRBD2; j_gene: TRBJ2-1; abundance: many; v_gene: TRBV24-1
CDR3aa: CATSEPGTGPFRTQYF; CDR3nt: TGTGCCACCAGTGAGCCCGGGACAGGCCCTTTTCGGACGCAGTATTTT; d_gene: TRBD1; j_gene: TRBJ2-3; abundance: NA; v_gene: TRBV24-1
CDR3aa: CASSPRRTVATNEKLFF; CDR3nt: TGCGCCAGCAGCCCCAGAAGAACAGTTGCAACTAATGAAAAACTGTTTTTT; d_gene: NA; j_gene: TRBJ1-4; abundance: many; v_gene: TRBV4-1
CDR3aa: CASSSGQGNTEAFF; CDR3nt: TGTGCCAGCAGCTCGGGACAGGGGAACACTGAAGCTTTCTTT; d_gene: TRBD1; j_gene: TRBJ1-1; abundance: many; v_gene: TRBV11-2
CDR3aa: CASSLGTVYGYTF; CDR3nt: TGTGCCAGCAGCTTAGGGACAGTCTATGGCTACACCTTC; d_gene: NA; j_gene: TRBJ1-2; abundance: many; v_gene: TRBV7-9
CDR3aa: CASSQGNEQYF; CDR3nt: TGTGCCAGCAGTCAGGGGAACGAGCAGTACTTC; d_gene: NA; j_gene: TRBJ2-7; abundance: NA; v_gene: TRBV27
CDR3aa: CASSQDVGGLHF; CDR3nt: TGTGCCAGCAGCCAAGATGTTGGGGGGTTACACTTT; d_gene: NA; j_gene: TRBJ1-6; abundance: many; v_gene: TRBV4-2
CDR3aa: CASSQDPTSRTGELFF; CDR3nt: TGTGCCAGCAGCCAAGACCCGACTAGTCGTACCGGGGAGCTGTTTTTT; d_gene: NA; j_gene: TRBJ2-2; abundance: many; v_gene: TRBV4-2
CDR3aa: CASTPRRGGKFGYTF; CDR3nt: TGTGCCAGCACCCCCCGAAGGGGAGGGAAGTTTGGCTACACCTTC; d_gene: NA; j_gene: TRBJ1-2; abundance: many; v_gene: TRBV7-9
CDR3aa: CASSMPLSPLHF; CDR3nt: TGTGCCAGTAGTATGCCTCTTTCACCCCTCCACTTT; d_gene: NA; j_gene: TRBJ1-6; abundance: many; v_gene: TRBV19
CDR3aa: CASRGPGTDTQYF; CDR3nt: TGTGCCAGCAGAGGACCAGGAACAGATACGCAGTATTTT; d_gene: NA; j_gene: TRBJ2-3; abundance: NA; v_gene: TRBV6-5
CDR3aa: CASSNPGTLYNEQFF; CDR3nt: TGTGCCAGCAGTAATCCCGGGACTCTTTACAATGAGCAGTTCTTC; d_gene: NA; j_gene: TRBJ2-1; abundance: many; v_gene: TRBV6-5
CDR3aa: CSARARTGYGTQYF; CDR3nt: TGCAGTGCTAGAGCCAGAACAGGGTATGGGACCCAGTACTTC; d_gene: NA; j_gene: TRBJ2-5; abundance: NA; v_gene: TRBV20-1
CDR3aa: CSVQAGTGNEQFF; CDR3nt: TGCAGCGTCCAAGCCGGGACAGGGAATGAGCAGTTCTTC; d_gene: TRBD1; j_gene: TRBJ2-1; abundance: many; v_gene: TRBV29-1
CDR3aa: CASSLDPGQGFDEQFF; CDR3nt: TGTGCCAGCAGCTTAGACCCAGGACAGGGGTTCGATGAGCAGTTCTTC; d_gene: TRBD1; j_gene: TRBJ2-1; abundance: NA; v_gene: TRBV5-4
CDR3aa: CSAGTGTGYEKLFF; CDR3nt: TGCAGTGCTGGGACCGGGACAGGGTATGAAAAACTGTTTTTT; d_gene: TRBD1; j_gene: TRBJ1-4; abundance: many; v_gene: TRBV20-1
CDR3aa: CASSQPSRRSKDIYNSPLHF; CDR3nt: TGCGCCAGCAGCCAACCCTCACGACGATCCAAGGACATTTATAATTCACCCCTCCACTTT; d_gene: NA; j_gene: TRBJ1-6; abundance: NA; v_gene: TRBV4-3
CDR3aa: CSPRDTDTQYF; CDR3nt: TGCAGCCCCCGGGACACAGATACGCAGTATTTT; d_gene: NA; j_gene: TRBJ2-3; abundance: many; v_gene: TRBV29-1
CDR3aa: CASSFQGTTNEKLFF; CDR3nt: TGCGCCAGCAGCTTCCAGGGGACAACTAATGAAAAACTGTTTTTT; d_gene: NA; j_gene: TRBJ1-4; abundance: NA; v_gene: TRBV5-1
CDR3aa: CASSDPGGDTQYF; CDR3nt: TGCGCCAGCAGTGACCCAGGCGGAGATACGCAGTATTTT; d_gene: NA; j_gene: TRBJ2-3; abundance: many; v_gene: TRBV10-1
CDR3aa: CASSESSGYGVSGNTIYF; CDR3nt: TGCGCCAGCAGTGAGTCGTCAGGGTATGGTGTCTCTGGAAACACCATATATTTT; d_gene: NA; j_gene: TRBJ1-3; abundance: many; v_gene: TRBV10-2
CDR3aa: CASSSNSGGSYNEQFF; CDR3nt: TGCGCCAGCAGCTCTAATAGCGGGGGGAGCTACAATGAGCAGTTCTTC; d_gene: TRBD2; j_gene: TRBJ2-1; abundance: NA; v_gene: TRBV5-1
CDR3aa: CASTAASTDTQYF; CDR3nt: TGTGCCAGCACCGCGGCTTCCACAGATACGCAGTATTTT; d_gene: NA; j_gene: TRBJ2-3; abundance: few; v_gene: TRBV2
CDR3aa: CASSLGLTTDTQYF; CDR3nt: TGTGCCAGCAGTTTAGGCCTTACCACAGATACGCAGTATTTT; d_gene: NA; j_gene: TRBJ2-3; abundance: many; v_gene: TRBV12-3/TRBV12-4
CDR3aa: CASSPGRAYGYTF; CDR3nt: TGTGCCAGCAGCCCAGGAAGAGCTTATGGCTACACCTTC; d_gene: NA; j_gene: TRBJ1-2; abundance: many; v_gene: TRBV3-1
CDR3aa: CASSQEQGGWLGEKLFF; CDR3nt: TGCGCCAGCAGCCAAGAACAGGGTGGTTGGCTGGGTGAAAAACTGTTTTTT; d_gene: NA; j_gene: TRBJ1-4; abundance: NA; v_gene: TRBV4-3
CDR3aa: CASSLDPDRETYEQYF; CDR3nt: TGCGCCAGCAGCTTGGATCCGGACAGGGAGACCTACGAGCAGTACTTC; d_gene: TRBD1; j_gene: TRBJ2-7; abundance: many; v_gene: TRBV5-1
CDR3aa: CASTPGQGVPGELFF; CDR3nt: TGTGCCAGCACTCCGGGACAGGGAGTCCCCGGGGAGCTGTTTTTT; d_gene: TRBD1; j_gene: TRBJ2-2; abundance: many; v_gene: TRBV12-3/TRBV12-4
CDR3aa: CSARPSQGAGGNQPQHF; CDR3nt: TGCAGTGCTAGACCCTCCCAGGGGGCAGGAGGCAATCAGCCCCAGCATTTT; d_gene: TRBD1; j_gene: TRBJ1-5; abundance: NA; v_gene: TRBV20-1
CDR3aa: CASSQDIQRFTDTQYF; CDR3nt: TGTGCCAGCAGCCAAGATATACAGCGGTTCACAGATACGCAGTATTTT; d_gene: NA; j_gene: TRBJ2-3; abundance: many; v_gene: TRBV14
CDR3aa: CASSLLGGNTIYF; CDR3nt: TGTGCCAGCAGTTTACTGGGTGGAAACACCATATATTTT; d_gene: NA; j_gene: TRBJ1-3; abundance: NA; v_gene: TRBV6-5
CDR3aa: CATSGRTGGYYGYTF; CDR3nt: TGTGCCACCAGCGGAAGGACAGGGGGTTACTATGGCTACACCTTC; d_gene: TRBD1; j_gene: TRBJ1-2; abundance: many; v_gene: TRBV15
CDR3aa: CASSLAREADTQYF; CDR3nt: TGTGCCAGCAGCTTAGCAAGAGAAGCAGATACGCAGTATTTT; d_gene: NA; j_gene: TRBJ2-3; abundance: NA; v_gene: TRBV7-6
CDR3aa: CASSFGGNTGELFF; CDR3nt: TGCGCCAGCAGCTTCGGGGGGAACACCGGGGAGCTGTTTTTT; d_gene: NA; j_gene: TRBJ2-2; abundance: many; v_gene: TRBV5-1
CDR3aa: CASSTHTGVGSNQPQHF; CDR3nt: TGTGCCAGCAGCACTCATACAGGGGTAGGGAGCAATCAGCCCCAGCATTTT; d_gene: TRBD1; j_gene: TRBJ1-5; abundance: NA; v_gene: TRBV11-2
CDR3aa: CASSQDRQGIAYGYTF; CDR3nt: TGCGCCAGCAGCCAAGACAGACAGGGGATCGCCTATGGCTACACCTTC; d_gene: TRBD1; j_gene: TRBJ1-2; abundance: many; v_gene: TRBV4-3
CDR3aa: CATSDIPSGTAYNEQFF; CDR3nt: TGTGCCACCAGTGATATTCCCTCCGGGACAGCCTACAATGAGCAGTTCTTC; d_gene: TRBD1; j_gene: TRBJ2-1; abundance: NA; v_gene: TRBV24-1
CDR3aa: CASSLGRGYTEAFF; CDR3nt: TGTGCCAGCAGCTTGGGCAGGGGTTACACTGAAGCTTTCTTT; d_gene: NA; j_gene: TRBJ1-1; abundance: NA; v_gene: TRBV5-4
CDR3aa: CASSQGGGGGTEAFF; CDR3nt: TGCGCCAGCAGCCAAGGGGGAGGGGGAGGCACTGAAGCTTTCTTT; d_gene: NA; j_gene: TRBJ1-1; abundance: once; v_gene: TRBV4-1
CDR3aa: CASSQDPPVGGIDGYTF; CDR3nt: TGCGCCAGCAGCCAAGACCCGCCTGTGGGCGGGATCGATGGCTACACCTTC; d_gene: NA; j_gene: TRBJ1-2; abundance: NA; v_gene: TRBV4-3
CDR3aa: CSATPGTSGTYNEQFF; CDR3nt: TGCAGTGCAACCCCTGGGACTAGCGGAACCTACAATGAGCAGTTCTTC; d_gene: TRBD2; j_gene: TRBJ2-1; abundance: many; v_gene: TRBV20-1
CDR3aa: CASSLRQGRGQPQHF; CDR3nt: TGTGCCAGCAGCTTAAGGCAGGGTCGAGGGCAGCCCCAGCATTTT; d_gene: NA; j_gene: TRBJ1-5; abundance: many; v_gene: TRBV7-2
CDR3aa: CASSSVSTANYGYTF; CDR3nt: TGTGCCAGCAGTTCCGTTTCGACAGCTAACTATGGCTACACCTTC; d_gene: NA; j_gene: TRBJ1-2; abundance: many; v_gene: TRBV27
CDR3aa: CASSLEIAYNEQFF; CDR3nt: TGCGCCAGCAGCTTGGAAATTGCCTACAATGAGCAGTTCTTC; d_gene: NA; j_gene: TRBJ2-1; abundance: few; v_gene: TRBV5-1
CDR3aa: CASTLSGGTRTDTQYF; CDR3nt: TGTGCCAGCACCCTTAGCGGGGGGACGAGGACAGATACGCAGTATTTT; d_gene: TRBD2; j_gene: TRBJ2-3; abundance: many; v_gene: TRBV2
CDR3aa: CASSPRVEEGQETQYF; CDR3nt: TGTGCCAGCAGCCCCCGAGTAGAAGAGGGGCAAGAGACCCAGTACTTC; d_gene: NA; j_gene: TRBJ2-5; abundance: NA; v_gene: TRBV13